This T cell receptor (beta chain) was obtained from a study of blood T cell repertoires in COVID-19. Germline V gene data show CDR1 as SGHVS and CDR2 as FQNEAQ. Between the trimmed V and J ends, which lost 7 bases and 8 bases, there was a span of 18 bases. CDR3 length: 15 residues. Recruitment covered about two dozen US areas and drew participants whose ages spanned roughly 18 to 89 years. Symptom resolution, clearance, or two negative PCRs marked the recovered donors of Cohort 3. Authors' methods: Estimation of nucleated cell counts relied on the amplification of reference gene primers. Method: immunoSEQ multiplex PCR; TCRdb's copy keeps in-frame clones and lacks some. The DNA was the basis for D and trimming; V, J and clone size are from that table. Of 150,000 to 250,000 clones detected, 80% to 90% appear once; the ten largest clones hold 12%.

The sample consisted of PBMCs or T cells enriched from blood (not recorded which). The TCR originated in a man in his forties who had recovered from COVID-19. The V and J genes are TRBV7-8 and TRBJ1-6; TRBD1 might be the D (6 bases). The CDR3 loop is CASTPGGGRDSPLHF. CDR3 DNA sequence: TGTGCCAGCACCCCTGGGGGGGGGCGCGATTCACCCCTCCACTTT.